The following is a TCR beta chain sequence with its context. This specimen belongs to a study of PD-1 blockade in classical Hodgkin lymphoma. Repertoires were generated with immunoSEQ multiplex PCR, while TCRdb's copy carries only in-frame clones and drops some. The table includes about 41,000 clones, 86% detected once. All the patients suffered relapse after autologous stem cell transplantation, and brentuximab vedotin exposure differed. The sequence was obtained from a human donor with classical Hodgkin lymphoma. The sample consisted of peripheral blood mononuclear cells (PBMCs), taken before the second cycle of nivolumab.

CDR3 bases: TGTGCCAGCAGCTTAGGACAGCTTGCGAATGAGCAGTTCTTC. It translates to CASSLGQLANEQFF. The chain joins TRBV11-2 to TRBJ2-1, with TRBD1 as a possible D gene (5 bases). The CDR3 loop spans 14 amino acids. Trimming left V 1 base short and J 7 bases short, with 11 bases between. In germline, CDR1 is SGHAT, CDR2 FQNNGV.